This T cell receptor beta chain was profiled in a study of vaccination and CD4 T cells after COVID-19. Study background: Post-COVID samples had a sampling time that fell a median around 100 days after diagnosis (range 35 to 161).

Findings and caveats of the study: Median roughly 90% of reactive clones detected in convalescent patients emerged only post-vaccination.

Cultured CD4+ T cell DNA was sequenced using the Oncomine TCR Beta short-read assay. TCRdb called the PCR reads again in MiXCR, with one record for every CDR3 protein. The table includes roughly 5,000 distinct CDR3 sequences, 76% detected once. As for treatment: roughly 11-day PBMC culture with coronavirus spike peptide pools or control peptides (ViraFEST assay). Under the ViraFEST approach, antigen-specific T cells were expanded with peptide pools and TCRs subsequently sequenced. The culture of more than 1.5 million PBMCs per well included 10 IU/ml IL-2 and 9.5 to 10 ug/ml peptide pools. Points on this clonotype: Its antigen is still unknown.

The V gene's germline CDR1 is DFQATT and CDR2 SNEGSKA (reference sequence). The V end was cut by 2 bases, the J end by 7 bases, with 6 bases between. The CDR3 has 12 residues. Sequencing input: CD4+ T cells from blood, cultured in vitro. This TCR came from a human donor who had recovered from COVID-19. This chain connects TRBV20-1 to TRBJ1-6, with D perhaps matching TRBD1 (5 bases). The DNA of the CDR3 is TGCAGTGCTAGACGGGGCAATTCACCCCTCCACTTT. Translated: CSARRGNSPLHF.